This TCR beta chain appears in the sequencing data of a study of blood T cell repertoires in COVID-19. Study-wide background: From T cells, B-cell-depleted T cells, or PBMCs came the material, which was cDNA or gDNA.

In this sample, this clone turned up once. Germline V gene lookup returns CDR1 MNHNY and CDR2 SVGAGI (reference sequence). The ends lost 5 bases at V and 5 bases at J; junction bases unmatched: 9. CDR3 size: 16 residues. Here immunoSEQ multiplex PCR was the method, and the copy in TCRdb shows in-frame clones only, minus some. The sample records more than 150,000 clones, under 90% being singletons. The sequenced sample consisted of peripheral blood. V usage is TRBV6-6 and J usage is TRBJ1-2, with 12 bases that match TRBD1. The TCR comes from a human donor in a cohort sampled during active COVID-19. The CDR3 nucleotides read TGTGCCAGCAGTCAGCCCGGGACAGGGGGCTGGTATGGCTACACCTTC. It is translated as CASSQPGTGGWYGYTF.